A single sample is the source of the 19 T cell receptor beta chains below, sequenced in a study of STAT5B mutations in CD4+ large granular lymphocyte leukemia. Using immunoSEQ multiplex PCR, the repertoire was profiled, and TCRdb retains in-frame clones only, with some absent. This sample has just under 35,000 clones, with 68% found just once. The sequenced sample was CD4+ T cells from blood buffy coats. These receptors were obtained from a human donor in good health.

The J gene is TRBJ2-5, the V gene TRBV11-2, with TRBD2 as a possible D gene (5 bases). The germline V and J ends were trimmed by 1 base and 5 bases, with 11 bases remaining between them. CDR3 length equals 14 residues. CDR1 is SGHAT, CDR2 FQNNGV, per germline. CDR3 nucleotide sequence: TGTGCCAGCAGCTTAGTCCGTAGCGTGGAGACCCAGTACTTC. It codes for CASSLVRSVETQYF.

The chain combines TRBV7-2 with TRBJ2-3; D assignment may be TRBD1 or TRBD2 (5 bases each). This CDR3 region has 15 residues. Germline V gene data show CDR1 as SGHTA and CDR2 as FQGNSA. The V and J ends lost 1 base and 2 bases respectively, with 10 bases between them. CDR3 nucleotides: TGTGCCAGCAGCTTAGGGGACCTACCCACAGATACGCAGTATTTT. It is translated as CASSLGDLPTDTQYF.

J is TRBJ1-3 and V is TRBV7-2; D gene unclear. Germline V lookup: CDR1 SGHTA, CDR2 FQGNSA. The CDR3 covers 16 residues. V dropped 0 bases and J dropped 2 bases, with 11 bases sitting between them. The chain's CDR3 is CASSLAGASTGNTIYF. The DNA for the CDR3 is TGTGCCAGCAGCTTAGCCGGAGCTAGCACTGGAAACACCATATATTTT.

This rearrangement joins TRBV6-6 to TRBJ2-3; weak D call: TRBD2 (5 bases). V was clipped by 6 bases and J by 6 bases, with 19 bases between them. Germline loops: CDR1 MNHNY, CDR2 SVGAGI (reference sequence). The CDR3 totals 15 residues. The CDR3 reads CASRAPGIRVDTQYF. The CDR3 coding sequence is TGTGCCAGCAGGGCACCGGGGATACGGGTGGATACGCAGTATTTT.

The CDR3 loop reads CSVYDGQFNSPLHF. CDR3 bases: TGCAGCGTCTACGATGGACAGTTTAATTCACCCCTCCACTTT. The chain carries TRBV29-1 and TRBJ1-6; tentatively, D is TRBD1 (6 bases). Trimming removed 6 bases from V and 6 bases from J, with 15 bases in between. The CDR3 covers 14 residues. Per germline, CDR1 SQVTM and CDR2 ANQGSEA.

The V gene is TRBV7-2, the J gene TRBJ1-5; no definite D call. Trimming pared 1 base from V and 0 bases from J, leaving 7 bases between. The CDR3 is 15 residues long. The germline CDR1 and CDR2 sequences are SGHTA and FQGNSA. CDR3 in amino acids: CASSLGSYSNQPQHF. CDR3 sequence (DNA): TGTGCCAGCAGCTTAGGCAGCTATAGCAATCAGCCCCAGCATTTT.

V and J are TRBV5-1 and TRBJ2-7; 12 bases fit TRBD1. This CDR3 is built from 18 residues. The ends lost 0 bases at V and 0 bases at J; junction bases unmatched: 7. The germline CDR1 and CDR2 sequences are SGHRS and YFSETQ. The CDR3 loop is CASSLGSGTGGSSYEQYF. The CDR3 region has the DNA TGCGCCAGCAGCTTGGGATCCGGGACAGGGGGCAGCTCCTACGAGCAGTACTTC.

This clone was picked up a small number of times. CDR3 protein: CAISGPNGYTF. CDR3 sequence (DNA): TGTGCCATCAGTGGCCCGAATGGCTACACCTTC. This rearrangement joins TRBV10-3 to TRBJ1-2; D is ambiguous. CDR3 length: 11 amino acids. Trimming took off 4 bases at V and 6 bases at J, with 6 bases between the two ends. The germline CDR1 and CDR2 sequences are ENHRY and SYGVKD.

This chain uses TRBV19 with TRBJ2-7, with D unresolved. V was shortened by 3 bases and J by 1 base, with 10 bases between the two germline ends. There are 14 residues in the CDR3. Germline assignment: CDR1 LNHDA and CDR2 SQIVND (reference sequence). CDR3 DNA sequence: TGTGCCAGTAGTATGTTTCAAGGGTCCTACGAGCAGTACTTC. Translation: CASSMFQGSYEQYF.

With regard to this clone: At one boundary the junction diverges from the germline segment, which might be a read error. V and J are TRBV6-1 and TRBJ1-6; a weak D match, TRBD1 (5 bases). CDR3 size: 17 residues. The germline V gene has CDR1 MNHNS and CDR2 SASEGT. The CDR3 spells CASTEIDRGSYNSPLHF. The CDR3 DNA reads TGTGCCAGCACTGAAATCGACAGAGGGTCCTATAATTCACCCCTCCACTTT.

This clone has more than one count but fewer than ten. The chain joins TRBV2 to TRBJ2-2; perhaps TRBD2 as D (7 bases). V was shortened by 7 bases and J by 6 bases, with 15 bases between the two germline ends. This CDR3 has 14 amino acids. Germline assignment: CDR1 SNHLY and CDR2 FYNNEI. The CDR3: CASTGGQGSGELFF. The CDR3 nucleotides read TGTGCCAGCACCGGGGGGCAGGGGTCCGGGGAGCTGTTTTTT.

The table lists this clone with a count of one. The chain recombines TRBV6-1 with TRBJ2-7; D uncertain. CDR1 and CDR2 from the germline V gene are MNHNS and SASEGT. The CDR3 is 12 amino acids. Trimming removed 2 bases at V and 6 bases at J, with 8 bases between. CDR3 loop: CASSEYSSEQYF. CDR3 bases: TGTGCCAGCAGTGAATACAGCTCCGAGCAGTACTTC.

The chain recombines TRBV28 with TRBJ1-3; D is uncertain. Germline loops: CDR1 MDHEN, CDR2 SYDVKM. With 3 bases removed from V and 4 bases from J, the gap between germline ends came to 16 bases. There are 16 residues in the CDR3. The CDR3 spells CASSLDRQDGGNTIYF. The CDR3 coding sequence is TGTGCCAGCAGTTTGGATCGGCAGGATGGCGGAAACACCATATATTTT.

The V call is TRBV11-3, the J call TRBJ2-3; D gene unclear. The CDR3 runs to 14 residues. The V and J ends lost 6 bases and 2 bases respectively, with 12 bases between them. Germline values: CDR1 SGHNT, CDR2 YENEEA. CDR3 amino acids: CASRSGPITDTQYF. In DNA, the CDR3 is TGTGCCAGCAGATCCGGGCCCATCACAGATACGCAGTATTTT.

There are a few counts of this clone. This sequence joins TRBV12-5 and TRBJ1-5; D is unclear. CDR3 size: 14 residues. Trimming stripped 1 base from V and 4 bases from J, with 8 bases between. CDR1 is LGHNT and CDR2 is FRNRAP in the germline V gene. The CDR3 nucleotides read TGTGCTAGTGGTTTGGCGGCACCGAATCAGCCCCAGCATTTT. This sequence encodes CASGLAAPNQPQHF.

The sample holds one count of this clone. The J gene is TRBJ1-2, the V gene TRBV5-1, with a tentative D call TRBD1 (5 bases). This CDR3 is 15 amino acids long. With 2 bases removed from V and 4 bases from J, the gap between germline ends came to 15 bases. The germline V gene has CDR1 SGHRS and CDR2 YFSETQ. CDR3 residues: CASSFGTPGSYGYTF. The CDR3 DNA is TGCGCCAGCAGCTTCGGGACGCCAGGGTCCTATGGCTACACCTTC.

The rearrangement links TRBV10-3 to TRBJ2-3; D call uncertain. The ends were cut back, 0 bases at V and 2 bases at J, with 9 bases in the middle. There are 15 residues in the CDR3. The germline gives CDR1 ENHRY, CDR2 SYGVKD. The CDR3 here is CAISESGLYTDTQYF. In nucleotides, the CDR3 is TGTGCCATCAGTGAGTCGGGTCTTTACACAGATACGCAGTATTTT.

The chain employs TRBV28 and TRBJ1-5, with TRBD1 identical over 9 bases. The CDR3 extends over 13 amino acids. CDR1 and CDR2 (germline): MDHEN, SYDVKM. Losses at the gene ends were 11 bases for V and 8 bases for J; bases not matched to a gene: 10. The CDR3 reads CAGRGQGQKPQHF. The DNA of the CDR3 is TGTGCCGGCCGGGGACAGGGCCAGAAGCCCCAGCATTTT.

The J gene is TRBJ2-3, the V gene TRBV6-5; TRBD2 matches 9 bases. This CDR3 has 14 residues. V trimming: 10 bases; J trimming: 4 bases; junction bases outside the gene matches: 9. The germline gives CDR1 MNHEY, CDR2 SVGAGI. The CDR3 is CATQSGGGADTQYF. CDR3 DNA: TGTGCCACCCAGAGCGGCGGGGGGGCAGATACGCAGTATTTT.